This T cell receptor beta chain was found in a study of blood T cell repertoires in COVID-19. For the study at large: Sites in the United States, Italy and Spain provided acute and convalescent COVID-19 samples. T cells, B-cell-depleted T cells, or PBMCs supplied cDNA or gDNA.

In the original analysis: Cell counts per sample came from amplifying reference gene primers. The repertoire was sequenced with immunoSEQ multiplex PCR; TCRdb's copy has only in-frame clones and lacks some. For V, J and clone size, that table is used; D and trimming come from the DNA. The profile covers roughly 76,000 clones, with 70% to 90% appearing a single time and around 7.9% taken by the ten largest. The ends lost 4 bases at V and 2 bases at J; junction bases unmatched: 2. The germline V gene has CDR1 LGHDT and CDR2 YNNKEL (reference sequence). The CDR3 covers 13 residues. The sample comprised peripheral blood. J is TRBJ2-7 and V is TRBV3-1 (or the pseudogene TRBV3-2), with 7 bases lining up with TRBD1. The sequence was obtained from a man aged 25 to 40 with acute or convalescent COVID-19. In nucleotides, the CDR3 is TGTGCCAGCAGCCGACAGGGCCCCTACGAGCAGTACTTC. It codes for CASSRQGPYEQYF.